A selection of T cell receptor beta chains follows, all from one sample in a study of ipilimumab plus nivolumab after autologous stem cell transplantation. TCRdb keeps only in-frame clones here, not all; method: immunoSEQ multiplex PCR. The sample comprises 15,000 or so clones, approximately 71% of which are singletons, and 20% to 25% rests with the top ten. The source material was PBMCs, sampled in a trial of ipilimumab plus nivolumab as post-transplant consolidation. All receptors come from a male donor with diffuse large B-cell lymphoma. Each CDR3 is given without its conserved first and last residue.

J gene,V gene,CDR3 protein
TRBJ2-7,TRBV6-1,ASSTSDGSYEQY
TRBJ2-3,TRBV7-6,ASSLRDNTDTQY
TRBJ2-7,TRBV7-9,ASSLTGPSGNEQY
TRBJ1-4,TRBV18,ASSPGRTNEKLF
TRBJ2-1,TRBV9,ASSVATGHNEQF
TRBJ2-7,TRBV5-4,ASSLGGQGAYEQY
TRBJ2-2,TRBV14,ASSPRGANTGELF
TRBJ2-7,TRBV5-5,ASSFPGGLEQY
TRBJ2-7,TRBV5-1,ASSLEGSSYEQY
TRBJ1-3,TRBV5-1,ASSSTPGASGNTIY
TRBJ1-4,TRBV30,AWSGVGIEEKLF
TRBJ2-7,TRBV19,ASSIGAGTYEQY
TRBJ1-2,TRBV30,AWSVLGGYT
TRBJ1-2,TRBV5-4,ASRETGDYGYT
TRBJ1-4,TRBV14,ASSQEGLNEKLF
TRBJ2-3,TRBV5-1,ASSPDRVVTDTQY
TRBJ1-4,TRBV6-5,ASSLQGGYEKLF
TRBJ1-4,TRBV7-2,ASSSATGLNEKLF
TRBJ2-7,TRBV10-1,ASSGEMGREQY
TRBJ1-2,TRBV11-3,ASSLEGIGGYT
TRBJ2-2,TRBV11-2,ASSLTTGAGGELF
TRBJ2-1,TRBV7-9,ASSYPGLAGVNEQF
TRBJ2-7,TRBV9,ASGTGGSSYEQY
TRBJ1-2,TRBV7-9,ASSGGGLNYGYT
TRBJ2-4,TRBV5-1,ASSRGGSGEGDIQY
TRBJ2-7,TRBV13,ASSLGRNFEQY
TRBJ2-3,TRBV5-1,ASYPGLAGGTDTQY
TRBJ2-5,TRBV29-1,SVGDIGETQY
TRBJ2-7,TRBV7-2,ASSLVADRATYEQY
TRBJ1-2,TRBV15,ATSRDRAGGRVYT
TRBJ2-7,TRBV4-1,ASSEGWSDEQY
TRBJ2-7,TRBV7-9,ASNTQGGPSDREQY
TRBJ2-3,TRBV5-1,ASSFSGGATDTQY
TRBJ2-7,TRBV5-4,ASSFPGTVQY
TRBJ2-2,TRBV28,ASSSGRGRSGELF
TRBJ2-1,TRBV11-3,ASSPRRESIGNEQF
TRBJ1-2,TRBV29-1,SVEDPGSNGYT
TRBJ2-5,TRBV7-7,ASSPSVGQETQY
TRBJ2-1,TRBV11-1,ASALGQGVIEQF
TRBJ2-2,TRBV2,ASSSSYVTGELF
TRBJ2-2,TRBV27,ASSLGPGGELF
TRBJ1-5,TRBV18,ASSPTGNRNQPQH